A selection of T cell receptor beta chains follows, all from one sample in a study of T-cell reconstitution after alpha-beta-depleted transplantation in children. TCRdb reanalysed the PCR reads using MiXCR and keeps one entry per CDR3 protein. The sample records hundreds of thousands of distinct CDR3 sequences, 16% being singletons. Specimen: PBMCs, mostly from graft donor cells, collected 360 days after TCRalphabeta/CD19-depleted stem cell transplant. These receptors came from a boy in the first two years of life who had a stem cell transplant for Wiskott-Aldrich syndrome, so the T cells may come from the graft donor. CDR3s include the opening cysteine and the closing phenylalanine or tryptophan. A D gene is named only where the DNA matches it firmly. Rows give clone size only sometimes, using once, few, many, or a class for an expanded clone.

TRBJ2-7 . TRBV7-6 . CASSLAAGFGEQYF TGTGCCAGCAGCTTAGCGGCAGGCTTTGGTGAGCAGTACTTC
TRBJ2-5 . TRBV5-1 . CASSSTTETQYF TGCGCCAGCAGCTCCACCACAGAGACCCAGTACTTC
TRBJ2-5 . TRBV9 . CASSVEVTPRGTQYF TGTGCCAGCAGCGTAGAGGTGACACCACGCGGGACCCAGTACTTC
TRBJ2-5 many TRBV12-3/TRBV12-4 . CASSLMRGSQYF TGTGCCAGCAGTTTGATGCGGGGAAGCCAGTACTTC
TRBJ2-3 . TRBV11-1 . CASSSPFVLAQTSTDTQYF TGTGCCAGCAGCTCTCCGTTCGTGTTAGCCCAAACTAGCACAGATACGCAGTATTTT
TRBJ1-1 few TRBV5-6 . CASSLSGEAFF TGTGCCAGCAGCTTGTCCGGGGAAGCTTTCTTT
TRBJ2-7 . TRBV18 TRBD1 CASSPYTGTGSYEQYF TGTGCCAGCTCACCTTATACCGGGACAGGATCCTACGAGCAGTACTTC
TRBJ2-7 few TRBV24-1 TRBD1 CATSGSGGASYEQYF TGTGCCACCAGTGGCTCAGGGGGCGCCTCCTACGAGCAGTACTTC
TRBJ1-4 . TRBV4-1 . CASSQPLGGTNEKLFF TGCGCCAGCAGCCAACCACTCGGGGGTACTAATGAAAAACTGTTTTTT
TRBJ2-4 few TRBV2 . CASSLTPTLALKNIQYF TGTGCCAGCAGTTTAACTCCGACACTAGCCCTAAAAAACATTCAGTACTTC
TRBJ1-5 many TRBV4-1 . CASSQVRENQPQHF TGCGCCAGCAGCCAAGTACGGGAGAATCAGCCCCAGCATTTT
TRBJ2-3 . TRBV12-3/TRBV12-4 . CASRNLGWSTDTQYF TGTGCCAGCAGAAATCTAGGGTGGAGCACAGATACGCAGTATTTT
TRBJ1-5 few TRBV4-2 TRBD1 CASSQENRGGQPQHF TGTGCCAGCAGCCAAGAAAACAGGGGTGGACAGCCCCAGCATTTT
TRBJ2-5 . TRBV5-1 . CASSSGVGGETQYF TGCGCCAGCAGCTCCGGAGTAGGGGGAGAGACCCAGTACTTC
TRBJ2-1 . TRBV20-1 . CSARYYHRYNEQFF TGCAGTGCTAGATACTACCACCGGTACAATGAGCAGTTCTTC
TRBJ2-7 few TRBV6-2/TRBV6-3 . CASRLSPYEQYF TGTGCCAGCAGACTCAGCCCATACGAGCAGTACTTC
TRBJ2-7 . TRBV11-2 . CASSTHRYEQYF TGTGCCAGCAGCACCCACAGATACGAGCAGTACTTC
TRBJ2-3 few TRBV12-3/TRBV12-4 . CASSSQRTLATDTQYF TGTGCCAGCAGTTCTCAGCGGACCCTGGCCACAGATACGCAGTATTTT
TRBJ2-1 few TRBV12-3/TRBV12-4 . CASSLWGMGSYNEQFF TGTGCCAGCAGTCTCTGGGGGATGGGGTCCTACAATGAGCAGTTCTTC
TRBJ2-7 . TRBV10-3 TRBD1 CAISERTGDEQYF TGTGCCATCAGTGAAAGGACAGGGGACGAGCAGTACTTC
TRBJ2-2 few TRBV10-3 . CAISDYMVPRTTNTGELFF TGTGCCATCAGTGACTACATGGTACCGAGGACAACGAACACCGGGGAGCTGTTTTTT
TRBJ2-2 few TRBV5-1 TRBD2 CASSSRLAGLTGELFF TGCGCCAGCAGCTCCCGACTAGCGGGGCTGACCGGGGAGCTGTTTTTT
TRBJ2-5 many TRBV5-1 . CASSSLTGRETQYF TGCGCCAGCAGCTCGTTGACAGGCCGGGAGACCCAGTACTTC
TRBJ2-6 . TRBV7-2 . CASSFMGAGANVLTF TGTGCCAGCAGCTTTATGGGGGCCGGGGCCAACGTCCTGACTTTC
TRBJ2-7 few TRBV5-1 . CASRNSHSYEQYF TGCGCCAGCAGGAACTCGCACTCCTACGAGCAGTACTTC
TRBJ2-3 few TRBV3-1 TRBD2 CASSHRGLAGSRASTDTQYF TGTGCCAGCAGCCATCGGGGACTAGCGGGATCCCGAGCAAGCACAGATACGCAGTATTTT
TRBJ1-3 . TRBV6-1 . CASSEATLTFSGNTIYF TGTGCCAGCAGTGAAGCTACCCTGACATTCTCTGGAAACACCATATATTTT
TRBJ1-6 . TRBV6-5 . CASSYSGPNSPLHF TGTGCCAGCAGTTATTCGGGCCCAAATTCACCCCTCCACTTT
TRBJ2-7 many TRBV5-1 TRBD1 CASSWTGGYEQYF TGCGCCAGCAGCTGGACAGGGGGCTACGAGCAGTACTTC
TRBJ2-3 . TRBV6-1 TRBD1 CASTLKVGQGGADTQYF TGTGCCAGCACCCTTAAAGTGGGACAGGGGGGAGCAGATACGCAGTATTTT
TRBJ2-3 . TRBV4-1 TRBD2 CASSQGPAGGSADTQYF TGCGCCAGCAGCCAAGGGCCCGCGGGGGGGAGTGCAGATACGCAGTATTTT
TRBJ2-7 few TRBV6-5 . CASSYSRAASYEQYF TGTGCCAGCAGTTACTCACGGGCCGCTTCCTACGAGCAGTACTTC
TRBJ2-3 . TRBV15 TRBD1 CATSGWDRGTDTQYF TGTGCCACCAGCGGCTGGGACAGGGGAACAGATACGCAGTATTTT
TRBJ2-7 few TRBV7-9 TRBD1 CASSLATRTGAIYEQYF TGTGCCAGCAGCTTAGCGACTCGGACAGGGGCCATCTACGAGCAGTACTTC
TRBJ1-6 . TRBV10-3 . CAISALPGHPNSPLHF TGTGCCATCAGTGCCCTCCCGGGACATCCTAATTCACCCCTCCACTTT
TRBJ2-7 . TRBV5-1 TRBD1 CASSPGTGNEQYF TGCGCCAGCAGCCCCGGGACAGGGAACGAGCAGTACTTC